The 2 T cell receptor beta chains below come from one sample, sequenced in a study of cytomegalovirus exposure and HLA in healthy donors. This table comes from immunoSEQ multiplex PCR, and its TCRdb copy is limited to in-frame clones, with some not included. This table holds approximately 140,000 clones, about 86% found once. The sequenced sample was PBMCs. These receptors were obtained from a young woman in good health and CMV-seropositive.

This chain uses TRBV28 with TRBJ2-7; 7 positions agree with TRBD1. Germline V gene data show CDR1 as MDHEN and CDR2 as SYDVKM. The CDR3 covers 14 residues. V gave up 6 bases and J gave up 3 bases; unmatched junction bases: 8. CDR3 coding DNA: TGTGCCAGCAGCAATGGGGACAGCTTCTACGAGCAGTACTTC. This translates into CASSNGDSFYEQYF.

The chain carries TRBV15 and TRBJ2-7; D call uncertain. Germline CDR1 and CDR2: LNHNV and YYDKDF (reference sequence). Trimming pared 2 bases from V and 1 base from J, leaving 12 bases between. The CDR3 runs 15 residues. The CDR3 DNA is TGTGCCACCAGCAGATACCACGGAGAATCCTACGAGCAGTACTTC. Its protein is CATSRYHGESYEQYF.